The 8 T cell receptor beta chains presented below share a single source sample, sequenced in a study of metastatic and nonmetastatic thyroid tumors. Using MiXCR, TCRdb re-called clones from the PCR reads. The data hold 15,000 to 20,000 clones, with more than 25% observed a single time. Patients underwent thyroid surgery, and none had received any treatment before it. Sequenced sample: tumor tissue. All receptors come from a female donor with papillary thyroid cancer or a benign thyroid nodule (not recorded which). Some clones in this sample may be carry-over from other donors' samples.

The chain employs TRBV24-1 and TRBJ2-1, with 10 positions matching TRBD2. V dropped 3 bases and J dropped 0; count of bases not matched to a gene: 4. CDR1 is KGHDR and CDR2 is SFDVKD in the germline V gene. CDR3 length: 17 residues. CDR3 residues: CATSDTSGMSSYNEQFF. CDR3 sequence (DNA): TGTGCCACCAGTGATACTAGCGGGATGAGCTCCTACAATGAGCAGTTCTTC.

This clone was seen only a few times. CDR3: CASSLMETQYF. The DNA for the CDR3 is TGTGCCAGCAGCTTGATGGAGACCCAGTACTTC. The rearrangement uses TRBV7-2 and TRBJ2-5; D uncertain. V gave up 3 bases and J gave up 5 bases, with 4 bases separating them. The CDR3 is 11 amino acids. Germline CDR1 reads SGHTA; CDR2 reads FQGNSA. The full variable domain, its missing parts supplied by reference TRBV7-2 and TRBJ2-5, is GAGVSQSPSNKVTEKGKDVELRCDPISGHTALYWYRQSLGQGLEFLIYFQGNSAPDKSGLPSDRFSAERTGGSVSTLTIQRTQQEDSAVYLCASSLMETQYFGPGTRLLVL.

The V call is TRBV30, the J call TRBJ2-1; TRBD2 agrees at 8 bases. CDR1 GTSNPN and CDR2 SVGIG come from the germline V gene (reference sequence). J lost 4 bases, V lost 4 bases, and 3 bases had no gene match. This CDR3 comprises 13 residues. The DNA of the CDR3 is TGTGCCTGGATCCTAGCGGGTTACAATGAGCAGTTCTTC. It encodes CAWILAGYNEQFF.

By sample fraction, this clone is medium-sized. The chain links TRBV6-8 to TRBJ2-6; 7 bases agree with TRBD1. Trimming removed 7 bases from V and 0 bases from J; junction bases left unmatched: 12. The V gene's germline CDR1 is MNHGY and CDR2 SAAAGT. The length of the CDR3 is 18 residues. The CDR3 loop reads CASTSWDRALSGANVLTF. CDR3 DNA sequence: TGTGCCAGCACCTCTTGGGACAGAGCGCTCTCTGGGGCCAACGTCCTGACTTTC.

Ten or more counts support this clone. The genes are TRBV3-1 and TRBJ2-7; 7 bases align to TRBD1. The J segment lost 11 bases and the V segment lost 4 bases, leaving 2 bases of the junction unmatched. CDR1 LGHDT and CDR2 YNNKEL come from the germline V gene (reference sequence). CDR3 length equals 10 residues. CDR3 amino acids: CASSRGQEYF. As DNA, the CDR3 is TGTGCCAGCAGCCGAGGACAGGAGTACTTC.

The chain is built from TRBV11-3 and TRBJ2-3; D may be TRBD2 (6 bases). Per the germline V gene, CDR1 is SGHNT and CDR2 is YENEEA. V lost 6 bases and J lost 2, with 15 bases in between. The CDR3 is made up of 15 amino acids. The CDR3 nucleotides are TGTGCCAGCAGGCTCGGGGGAGGCCCCACAGATACGCAGTATTTT. As protein: CASRLGGGPTDTQYF.

This clone was observed many times. V and J are TRBV5-1 and TRBJ2-2, with 8 bases fitting TRBD2. CDR1 and CDR2 (germline): SGHRS, YFSETQ. CDR3 length equals 17 residues. Germline trimming cut 2 bases from V and 5 bases from J; bases unmatched to any gene: 11. Here the CDR3 DNA reads TGCGCCAGCAGCTTCTTCCCACTAGCGGCTGCTACCGGGGAGCTGTTTTTT. Encoded protein: CASSFFPLAAATGELFF.

This clone turned up a few times. This chain uses TRBV15 with TRBJ2-1; the D is unclear. V lost 4 bases, J lost 4 bases, and 5 bases lay in between. The CDR3 runs to 12 residues. Germline V gene lookup returns CDR1 LNHNV and CDR2 YYDKDF (reference sequence). For the CDR3, the DNA is TGTGCCACCAGCATTGCTTACAATGAGCAGTTCTTC. It codes for CATSIAYNEQFF.